The clone carrying this T cell receptor beta chain was seen a single time. Profiled with immunoSEQ multiplex PCR; TCRdb holds only in-frame clones, not every one. The data hold about 220,000 clones, with roughly four fifths observed a single time. Participants spanned ages about 18 to 100 years and resided in 20 to 30 US areas. Cohort allocation depended upon clinical history that participants reported. J lost 0 bases, V lost 6 bases, and 9 bases had no gene match. This CDR3 spans 15 amino acids. Germline V gene data show CDR1 as SQVTM and CDR2 as ANQGSEA. These data belong to a study of blood T cell repertoires in COVID-19. Overall study: Acute and convalescent COVID-19 specimens originated in the United States, Italy and Spain.

The TCR sequence derives from a woman aged 55-70 years who had recovered from COVID-19. Sequenced input: PBMCs or T cells enriched from blood (not recorded which). The chain joins TRBV29-1 to TRBJ1-2; 8 bases align to TRBD1. CDR3 region: CSVKDRDLANYGYTF. CDR3 sequence (DNA): TGCAGCGTCAAGGACAGGGACTTAGCTAACTATGGCTACACCTTC.